The text below deals with one T cell receptor (beta chain). No antigen is known for it. No base quality values were provided; no much bigger clone lies one nucleotide off. Using the immunoSEQ hsTCRbeta Kit, TCR beta CDR3 regions were sequenced from DNA. As for how the authors treated the data: The ImmunoSEQ Analyzer was used to analyse the TCR sequencing data. T cell clonality was defined as 1 minus Pielou's evenness, as computed on productive rearrangements. The inverse Simpson index, applied to productive templates, was used to measure T cell diversity. T cell density was defined as TCR beta template counts normalized to usable DNA, with usable DNA estimated by amplifying and sequencing housekeeping genes. TCR metrics were compared across histologic stages using two-sided Kruskal-Wallis tests. TCRdb mirrors the immuneACCESS table, restricted to in-frame sequences. Some clones are absent from its copies; in checked studies, under half trace to an unresolved V gene, and the reason for the others is unknown. V and J calls and clone size are as listed in that table; D and trimming were resolved from the DNA. The sample includes around 9,100 clones, with approximately 78% observed a single time. The top ten clonotypes cover just under 3% of the sample.

These data belong to a study of immune evolution from preneoplasia to lung adenocarcinoma (dated by TCRdb to about 2021). A note on the overall study: HLA loss of heterozygosity was found in under 8.5% of AIS, over 13% of MIA and roughly 31% of ADC lesions, and in no AAH lesions. The study combined immune gene expression, TCR sequencing and multiplex immunofluorescence to profile immune contexture across lung adenocarcinoma precursors and invasive adenocarcinoma. Resected precursor lesions (AAH, AIS, MIA) and invasive adenocarcinomas were each compared against paired morphologically normal lung tissue. The sample size depended on which specimens were available, not on a prior power calculation. The immune data were combined with whole exome sequencing and methylation data from the same cohort of nodules. A total of roughly 51 patients with pulmonary nodules who underwent surgical resection were included in the overall cohort. The TCR sequencing data were obtained from about 51 patients. According to the study, 80 to 130 samples were used for TCR sequencing. POLYSOLVER was used to infer Class I HLA alleles from exome data, and LOHHLA was used to detect allele-specific HLA loss. What the work shows at the level of the full study, not this receptor alone: The findings were based on association rather than direct causation, and larger cohorts with long-term follow-up and longitudinal biopsies were deemed needed. The highest T cell clonality was observed in KRAS-mutant nodules compared with EGFR-mutant or double wild-type lesions. All patients were from Japan and China, so applicability to Western populations was uncertain. Normal lung showed the highest clonality, whereas later-stage lesions appeared to have higher T cell density and diversity but lower clonality. Top T cell clone frequencies were highest in normal lung and appeared to decrease progressively from AAH through AIS, MIA and invasive adenocarcinoma.

Patients underwent resection in Japan or China between about 2014 and 2017. Two lung cancer pathologists independently confirmed the histologic diagnosis of each case on H&E slides. To enrich premalignant or tumor cells for nucleic acid extraction, macro-dissection was performed after pathologic assessment. The AllPrep DNA/RNA FFPE Kit was used to isolate DNA from FFPE tissue. From a lookup of the germline V gene, CDR1 and CDR2 are SGHNT and YENEEA. Including cysteine and phenylalanine, the CDR3 has 13 amino acids. Left in the record is the CDR3 DNA by itself, 39 bases read in frame from the first base. V was cut back by 5 bases and J by 3 bases, leaving a gap of 10 bases between them.

The chain is assembled from TRBV11-3 and TRBJ2-5, with a tentative D gene TRBD2 over 5 matching bases. Material for sequencing was FFPE lung adenocarcinoma in situ tissue. Explained via the paper, the cell subset or site label denotes: preinvasive adenocarcinoma in situ (AIS). The TCR originated in a person aged 65 to 85 with lung adenocarcinoma. The nucleotides are TGTGCCAGCAGCCGGTCCGGGGAAGAGACCCAGTACTTC. This sequence encodes CASSRSGEETQYF.